This T cell receptor beta chain was sequenced during a study of control samples from healthy donors and cancer patients. Comment on this clone: This sample includes further DNA sequences coding for the same CDR3.

Produced via immunoSEQ multiplex PCR; TCRdb's table is partial and in-frame only. The table includes 150,000 to 200,000 clones, about nine tenths detected once. This CDR3 is 14 amino acids long. Germline values: CDR1 SGHTA, CDR2 FQGNSA. V gave up 0 bases and J gave up 5 bases; unmatched junction bases: 2. V usage is TRBV7-2 and J usage is TRBJ2-5; TRBD2 agrees at 8 bases. This receptor was taken from a woman aged 30 to 39 in good health. Sequencing used blood. The CDR3 loop is CASSLAGRGETQYF. CDR3 nucleotides: TGTGCCAGCAGCTTAGCCGGGAGGGGGGAGACCCAGTACTTC.